These T cell receptor beta chains were read from a single sample in a study of CD8 T cells in ankylosing spondylitis. TCRdb redid the calling of the 5' RACE reads with MiXCR, one entry per CDR3 protein. The sample consists of 470,000 or so distinct CDR3 sequences, about 24% of them appearing once. Sequencing input: blood, either unsorted or a sorted T cell fraction (not recorded which). These receptors were collected from a male donor with ankylosing spondylitis. The conserved cysteine and the conserved F or W are not part of the CDR3 here.

V,J,CDR3
TRBV7-2,TRBJ2-1,ASSFRKSSYNEQF
TRBV19,TRBJ2-1,ASSIGSADEQF
TRBV29-1,TRBJ2-3,TGGQGTDTQY
TRBV12-3/TRBV12-4,TRBJ2-5,ASQEIETQY
TRBV25-1,TRBJ1-5,ASSDLYGYQPQH
TRBV6-2/TRBV6-3,TRBJ2-7,ASKNGQGGYEQY
TRBV5-1,TRBJ2-1,ASSLVGTSEDEQF
TRBV7-6,TRBJ1-2,ASSLGAGYGYT
TRBV20-1,TRBJ2-1,SANKMRGSSYNEQF
TRBV5-1,TRBJ2-2,ASSLDSRNTGELF
TRBV2,TRBJ1-5,ASSRDSGQPQH
TRBV27,TRBJ2-6,ASSMGLAGLFGANVLT
TRBV5-1,TRBJ2-1,ASSFIGQTFNEQF
TRBV27,TRBJ1-2,ASSSTLGGYT
TRBV11-2,TRBJ2-3,ASSLSGAGDTQY
TRBV6-1,TRBJ1-1,ASSEVSNTEAF
TRBV20-1,TRBJ1-5,SAYDRGQPQH
TRBV29-1,TRBJ2-3,SVRSGARTDTQY
TRBV29-1,TRBJ2-1,SVEDWVRDSSYNEQF
TRBV3-1,TRBJ1-5,ASSHTGANQPQH
TRBV20-1,TRBJ2-1,SARDSGQVYNEQF
TRBV12-3/TRBV12-4,TRBJ2-5,ASSMTPLETQY
TRBV20-1,TRBJ1-1,SARGFGISRGTEAF
TRBV6-1,TRBJ2-3,ASLRGEARTDTQY
TRBV6-1,TRBJ2-1,ASSGLAAPLNEQF
TRBV4-2,TRBJ2-5,ASSQDSTSGRTETQY
TRBV9,TRBJ1-2,ASSATGFYGYT